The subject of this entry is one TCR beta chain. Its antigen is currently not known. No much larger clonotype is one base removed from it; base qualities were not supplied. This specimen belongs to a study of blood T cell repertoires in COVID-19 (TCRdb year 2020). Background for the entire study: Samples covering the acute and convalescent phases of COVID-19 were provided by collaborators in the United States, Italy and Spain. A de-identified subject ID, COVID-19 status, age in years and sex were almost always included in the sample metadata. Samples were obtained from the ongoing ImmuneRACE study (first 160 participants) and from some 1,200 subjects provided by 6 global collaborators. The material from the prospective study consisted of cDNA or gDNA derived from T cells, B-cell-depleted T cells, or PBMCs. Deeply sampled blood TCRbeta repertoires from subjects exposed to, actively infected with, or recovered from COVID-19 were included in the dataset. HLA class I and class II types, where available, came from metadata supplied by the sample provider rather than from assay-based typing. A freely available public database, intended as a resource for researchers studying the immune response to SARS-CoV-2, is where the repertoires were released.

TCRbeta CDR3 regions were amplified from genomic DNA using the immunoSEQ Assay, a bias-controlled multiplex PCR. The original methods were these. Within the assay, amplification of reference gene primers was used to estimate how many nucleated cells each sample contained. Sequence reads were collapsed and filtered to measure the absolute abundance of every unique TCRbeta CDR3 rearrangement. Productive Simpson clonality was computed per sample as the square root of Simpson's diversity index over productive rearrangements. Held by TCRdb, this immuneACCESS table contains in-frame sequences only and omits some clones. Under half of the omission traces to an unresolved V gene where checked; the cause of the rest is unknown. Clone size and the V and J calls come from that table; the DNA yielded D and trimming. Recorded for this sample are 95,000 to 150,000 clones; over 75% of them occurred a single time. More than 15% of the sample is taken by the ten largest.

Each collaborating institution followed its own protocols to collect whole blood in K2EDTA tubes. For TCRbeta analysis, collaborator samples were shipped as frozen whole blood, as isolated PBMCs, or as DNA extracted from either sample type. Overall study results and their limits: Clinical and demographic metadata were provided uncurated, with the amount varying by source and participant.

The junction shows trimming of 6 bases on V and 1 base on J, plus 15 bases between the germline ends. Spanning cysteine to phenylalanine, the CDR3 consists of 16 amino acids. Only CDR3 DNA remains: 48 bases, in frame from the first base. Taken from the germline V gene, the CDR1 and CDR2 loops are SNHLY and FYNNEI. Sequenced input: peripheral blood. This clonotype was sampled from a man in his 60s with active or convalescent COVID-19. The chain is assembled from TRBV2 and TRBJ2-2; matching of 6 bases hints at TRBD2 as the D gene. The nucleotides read TGTGCCAGCAGGGATCCGGCGGGACGGAACACCGGGGAGCTGTTTTTT. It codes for CASRDPAGRNTGELFF.